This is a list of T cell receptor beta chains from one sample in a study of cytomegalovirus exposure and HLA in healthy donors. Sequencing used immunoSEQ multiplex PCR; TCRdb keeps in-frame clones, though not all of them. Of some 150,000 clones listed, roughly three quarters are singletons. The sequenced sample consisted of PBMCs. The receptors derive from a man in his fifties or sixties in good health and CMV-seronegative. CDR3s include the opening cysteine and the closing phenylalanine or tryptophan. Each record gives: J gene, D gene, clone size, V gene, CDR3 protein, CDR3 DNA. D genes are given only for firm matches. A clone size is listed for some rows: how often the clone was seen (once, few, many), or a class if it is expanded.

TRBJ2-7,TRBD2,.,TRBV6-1,CASSESDGTSGRTYEQYF,TGTGCCAGCAGTGAATCCGACGGGACTAGCGGGAGAACCTACGAGCAGTACTTC
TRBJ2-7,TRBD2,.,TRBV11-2,CASSFWTSGVPYEQYF,TGTGCCAGCAGCTTCTGGACTAGCGGCGTTCCCTACGAGCAGTACTTC
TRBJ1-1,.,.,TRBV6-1,CASSEAFLGGTEAFF,TGTGCCAGCAGTGAAGCCTTCTTAGGAGGGACTGAAGCTTTCTTT
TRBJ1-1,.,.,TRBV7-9,CSSSVMNTEAFF,TGTTCCAGCAGCGTTATGAACACTGAAGCTTTCTTT
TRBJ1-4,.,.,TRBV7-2,CASSLARRDEKLFF,TGTGCCAGCAGCTTAGCCCGGAGGGATGAAAAACTGTTTTTT
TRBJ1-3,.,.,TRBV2,CASSARRGSSGNTIYF,TGTGCCAGCAGCGCCCGACGGGGTAGCTCTGGAAACACCATATATTTT
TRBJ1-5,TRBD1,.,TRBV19,CASSRDSLYSNQPQHF,TGTGCCAGTAGTAGGGACAGTCTGTATAGCAATCAGCCCCAGCATTTT
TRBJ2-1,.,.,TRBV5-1,CAVQRTPSYNEQFF,TGCGCCGTTCAGAGGACTCCATCCTACAATGAGCAGTTCTTC
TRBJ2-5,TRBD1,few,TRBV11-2,CASSRNRGPQETQYF,TGTGCCAGCAGCCGAAACAGGGGTCCCCAAGAGACCCAGTACTTC
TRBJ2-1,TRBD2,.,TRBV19,CASSIVSGRINEQFF,TGTGCCAGTAGTATAGTTAGCGGGAGGATCAATGAGCAGTTCTTC
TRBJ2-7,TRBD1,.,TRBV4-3,CASSRDRVSYEQYF,TGCGCCAGCAGCCGGGACAGGGTATCCTACGAGCAGTACTTC
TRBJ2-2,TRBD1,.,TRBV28,CASRKGQATGELFF,TGTGCCAGCAGAAAAGGACAGGCCACCGGGGAGCTGTTTTTT
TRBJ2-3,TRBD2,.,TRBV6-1,CASSLTSGSTDTQYF,TGTGCCAGCAGTTTGACTAGCGGGAGCACAGATACGCAGTATTTT
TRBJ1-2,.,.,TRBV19,CASSIQGSGYTF,TGTGCCAGTAGTATACAGGGATCTGGCTACACCTTC
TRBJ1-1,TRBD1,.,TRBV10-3,CAIKMGQLNTEAFF,TGTGCCATCAAGATGGGACAGCTGAACACTGAAGCTTTCTTT
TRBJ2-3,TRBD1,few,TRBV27,CASRDWGQSTDTQYF,TGTGCCAGCAGGGATTGGGGACAGTCTACAGATACGCAGTATTTT
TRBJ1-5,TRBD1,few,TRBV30,CAWSAGTGVAQPQHF,TGTGCCTGGAGTGCCGGGACAGGGGTAGCTCAGCCCCAGCATTTT
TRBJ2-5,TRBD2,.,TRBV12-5,CASGRPGGVTQYF,TGTGCTAGTGGCCGCCCGGGGGGAGTGACCCAGTACTTC
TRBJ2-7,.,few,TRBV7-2,CASSLRREFDEQYF,TGTGCCAGCAGCTTAAGACGGGAGTTTGACGAGCAGTACTTC
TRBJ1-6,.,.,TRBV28,CASSFQFLVGGPLHF,TGTGCCAGCAGTTTTCAGTTCCTGGTGGGGGGGCCCCTCCACTTT
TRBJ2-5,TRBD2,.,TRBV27,CASTRLAGVQETQYF,TGTGCCAGCACCAGACTAGCGGGGGTTCAAGAGACCCAGTACTTC
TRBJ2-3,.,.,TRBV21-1,CASSKAPRLAGFTDTQYF,TGTGCCAGCAGCAAAGCGCCGCGGCTAGCGGGATTCACAGATACGCAGTATTTT
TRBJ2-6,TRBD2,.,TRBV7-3,CASSRSGGGYSGANVLTF,TGTGCCAGCAGCCGAAGTGGCGGGGGGTACTCTGGGGCCAACGTCCTGACTTTC
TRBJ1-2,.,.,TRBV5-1,CASSLERDYGYTF,TGCGCCAGCAGCTTGGAACGGGACTATGGCTACACCTTC
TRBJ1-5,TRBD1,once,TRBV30,CAWSVTGDQPQHF,TGTGCCTGGAGTGTTACAGGGGATCAGCCCCAGCATTTT
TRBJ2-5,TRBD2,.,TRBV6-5,CASSYRLAGTETQYF,TGTGCCAGCAGTTACCGACTAGCGGGAACAGAGACCCAGTACTTC
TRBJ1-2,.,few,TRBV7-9,CSSSLRDYGYTF,TGTTCCAGCAGCTTACGGGACTATGGCTACACCTTC
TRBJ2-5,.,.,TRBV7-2,CASMKQGGQETQYF,TGTGCCAGCATGAAACAGGGCGGACAAGAGACCCAGTACTTC
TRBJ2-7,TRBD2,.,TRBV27,CASRLWTSAYEQYF,TGTGCCAGCAGGCTATGGACTAGTGCTTACGAGCAGTACTTC
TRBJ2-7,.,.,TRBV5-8,CASSSYRVSPYEQYF,TGTGCCAGCAGCTCCTACAGGGTGTCCCCCTACGAGCAGTACTTC
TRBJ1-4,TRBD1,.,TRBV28,CASSLVPEQGYEKLFF,TGTGCCAGCAGTTTGGTGCCTGAACAGGGGTATGAAAAACTGTTTTTT
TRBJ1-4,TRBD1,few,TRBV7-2,CASSLPTGQGQANEKLFF,TGTGCCAGCAGCCTCCCCACGGGACAGGGACAGGCGAATGAAAAACTGTTTTTT
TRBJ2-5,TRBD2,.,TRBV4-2,CASSQWAGAGGEETQYF,TGTGCCAGCAGCCAGTGGGCTGGAGCGGGGGGGGAAGAGACCCAGTACTTC
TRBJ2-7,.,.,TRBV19,CASLEPNSYEQYF,TGTGCCAGTTTGGAGCCTAACTCCTACGAGCAGTACTTC
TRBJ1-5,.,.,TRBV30,CAWASRGPQHF,TGTGCCTGGGCGTCCCGTGGGCCCCAGCATTTT
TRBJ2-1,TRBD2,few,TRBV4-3,CASSQNRLAGGIYNEQFF,TGCGCCAGCAGCCAAAATCGCCTAGCGGGGGGGATCTACAATGAGCAGTTCTTC
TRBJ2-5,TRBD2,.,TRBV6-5,CASLAGGQETQYF,TGTGCCAGCCTAGCGGGGGGTCAAGAGACCCAGTACTTC
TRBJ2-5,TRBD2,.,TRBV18,CASSRRVAGGPRETQYF,TGTGCCAGCTCTCGCCGGGTCGCGGGAGGGCCGAGAGAGACCCAGTACTTC
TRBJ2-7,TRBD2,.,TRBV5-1,CASSRTGTSVDEQYF,TGCGCCAGCAGCCGAACCGGGACTAGCGTCGACGAGCAGTACTTC
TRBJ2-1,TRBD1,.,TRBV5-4,CASSPTGTNNEQFF,TGTGCCAGCAGCCCGACAGGGACCAACAATGAGCAGTTCTTC
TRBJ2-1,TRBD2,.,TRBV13,CASSLGTSGQFF,TGTGCCAGCAGCCTTGGGACTAGCGGGCAGTTCTTC
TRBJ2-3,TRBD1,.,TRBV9,CASSVGQGATDTQYF,TGTGCCAGCAGCGTAGGGCAGGGGGCCACAGATACGCAGTATTTT
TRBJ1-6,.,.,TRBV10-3,CAISEDYSPLHF,TGTGCCATCAGTGAAGACTATTCACCCCTCCACTTT
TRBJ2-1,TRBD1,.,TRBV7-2,CASSRGQGAFYNEQFF,TGTGCCAGCAGCCGCGGACAGGGGGCTTTTTACAATGAGCAGTTCTTC
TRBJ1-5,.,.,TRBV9,CASSARGSTTQHF,TGTGCCAGCAGCGCCCGAGGGTCGACGACCCAGCATTTT
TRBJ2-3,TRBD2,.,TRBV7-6,CASSQTSGGPPGDTQYF,TGTGCCAGCAGCCAGACTAGCGGGGGGCCACCGGGCGATACGCAGTATTTT
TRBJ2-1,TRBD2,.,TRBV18,CASSPVTSGYNEQFF,TGTGCCAGCTCACCAGTTACTAGCGGTTACAATGAGCAGTTCTTC
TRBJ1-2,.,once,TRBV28,CASGVAGVYGYTF,TGTGCCAGCGGTGTAGCAGGGGTGTATGGCTACACCTTC
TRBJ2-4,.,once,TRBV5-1,CASSPPLREAKNIQYF,TGCGCCAGCAGCCCACCCCTACGGGAGGCCAAAAACATTCAGTACTTC